The 21 T cell receptor beta chains below come from one sample, sequenced in a study of cytomegalovirus exposure and HLA in healthy donors. This PCR relied on a set of 60 Vbeta primers and 13 Jbeta primers. Libraries were prepared by immunoSEQ multiplex PCR; TCRdb keeps only in-frame clonotypes and omits some of them. The sample lists about 130,000 clones, 70% to 85% seen once, with under 3% in the top ten. The sequencing input was PBMCs. These receptors were obtained from a boy younger than 10 in good health and CMV-seronegative.

The rearrangement uses TRBV27 and TRBJ2-1; TRBD2 matches 10 bases. The V segment lost 5 bases and the J segment 0 bases; nucleotides outside the gene matches: 13. This CDR3 comprises 19 residues. Germline V CDR1 and CDR2: MNHEY, SMNVEV (reference sequence). As DNA, the CDR3 is TGTGCCAGCAGTAGCTCGAGGGCTAGCGGGAGTTCCTCCTACAATGAGCAGTTCTTC. Translating gives CASSSSRASGSSSYNEQFF.

The chain uses TRBV4-2 and TRBJ1-1; possibly TRBD1 for D (5 bases). CDR1 LGHNA and CDR2 YNFKEQ come from the germline V gene. This CDR3 is built from 15 residues. V was trimmed by 0 bases and J by 0 bases, leaving 8 bases between them. The CDR3 spells CASSQDGGMNTEAFF. DNA for the CDR3: TGTGCCAGCAGCCAAGACGGGGGAATGAACACTGAAGCTTTCTTT.

V is TRBV5-1 and J is TRBJ2-2, with a tentative D call TRBD1 (6 bases). Looked up from germline, CDR1 is SGHRS and CDR2 is YFSETQ. The CDR3 has 13 residues. The ends were cut back, 0 bases at V and 6 bases at J, with 6 bases in the middle. The CDR3 region has the DNA TGCGCCAGCAGCTTGGGGACAGCCGGGGAGCTGTTTTTT. Its protein product is CASSLGTAGELFF.

A few counts support this clone. This chain links TRBV5-1 with TRBJ1-2, with 9 nucleotides matching TRBD1. The germline gives CDR1 SGHRS, CDR2 YFSETQ. The trim removed 6 bases at V and 1 base at J, leaving 10 bases unmatched. The length of the CDR3 is 16 residues. CDR3: CASKNRTGAGNYGYTF. CDR3 coding DNA: TGCGCCAGCAAAAACCGGACAGGGGCTGGTAACTATGGCTACACCTTC. The variable domain in full, completed from reference TRBV5-1 and TRBJ1-2, reads KAGVTQTPRYLIKTRGQQVTLSCSPISGHRSVSWYQQTPGQGLQFLFEYFSETQRNKGNFPGRFSGRQFSNSRSEMNVSTLELGDSALYLCASKNRTGAGNYGYTFGSGTRLTVV.

The chain recombines TRBV30 with TRBJ1-6; D gene unclear. Germline V CDR1 and CDR2: GTSNPN, SVGIG (reference sequence). V was trimmed by 3 bases and J by 6 bases, leaving 21 bases between them. CDR3 size: 17 residues. The CDR3, as DNA: TGTGCCTGGAGCATCTGGAGGACCCAAGGGAGTAATTCACCCCTCCACTTT. Translated, it gives CAWSIWRTQGSNSPLHF.

The rearrangement joins TRBV2 to TRBJ1-1; D perhaps matches TRBD1 (6 bases). The CDR3 spans 15 residues. Trimming cost V 4 bases and J 1 base, with 13 bases left between them. Germline V gene sequence: CDR1 SNHLY, CDR2 FYNNEI. CDR3 sequence reads: CASSGAQGRNTEAFF. DNA for the CDR3: TGTGCCAGCAGTGGGGCACAGGGAAGGAACACTGAAGCTTTCTTT.

This sequence joins TRBV19 and TRBJ1-3, with TRBD1 identical over 8 bases. V was pared by 0 bases and J by 3 bases, with 7 bases of the junction left unmatched. CDR1 and CDR2 (germline): LNHDA, SQIVND (reference sequence). The length of the CDR3 is 17 residues. CDR3 region: CASSIDQDRENGNTIYF. The CDR3 coding sequence is TGTGCCAGTAGTATAGACCAGGACAGGGAGAATGGAAACACCATATATTTT.

For the CDR3, the DNA is TGTGCCACCAGCAGAGAGACAGGGGGCAACACCGGGGAGCTGTTTTTT. Translation: CATSRETGGNTGELFF. This chain uses TRBV15 with TRBJ2-2; 10 positions agree with TRBD1. Trimming removed 0 bases from V and 2 bases from J; junction bases left unmatched: 0. Germline V gene data show CDR1 as LNHNV and CDR2 as YYDKDF (reference sequence). The length of the CDR3 is 16 residues.

The V and J genes are TRBV6-5 and TRBJ1-2, with TRBD1 identical over 8 bases. Per germline, CDR1 MNHEY and CDR2 SVGAGI. The CDR3 consists of 15 residues. With 4 bases clipped from V and 2 bases from J, the junction kept 6 bases outside the gene matches. CDR3 coding DNA: TGTGCCAGCAGTTGGGACGGACAGGGAAACTATGGCTACACCTTC. It codes for CASSWDGQGNYGYTF.

The chain carries TRBV13 and TRBJ2-5; D call uncertain. V was trimmed by 4 bases and J by 5 bases, leaving 8 bases between them. Germline assignment: CDR1 PRHDT and CDR2 FYEKMQ (reference sequence). This CDR3 has 12 amino acids. The CDR3 region is CASSSTLETQYF. CDR3 nucleotides: TGTGCCAGCAGCTCGACATTGGAGACCCAGTACTTC. Using reference TRBV13 and TRBJ2-5 for the parts outside the CDR3, the full variable domain is AAGVIQSPRHLIKEKRETATLKCYPIPRHDTVYWYQQGPGQDPQFLISFYEKMQSDKGSIPDRFSAQQFSDYHSELNMSSLELGDSALYFCASSSTLETQYFGPGTRLLVL.

This clone was picked up one time. The chain recombines TRBV4-2 with TRBJ2-5, with D maybe TRBD2 (5 bases). V lost 2 bases and J lost 4, with 11 bases in between. The length of the CDR3 is 14 residues. Germline values: CDR1 LGHNA, CDR2 YNFKEQ. The CDR3 reads CASSQTGSGETQYF. For the CDR3, the DNA is TGTGCCAGCAGCCAAACGGGGAGTGGAGAGACCCAGTACTTC.

This clone was detected only once. The chain has TRBV7-3 and TRBJ1-1, with a possible D match to TRBD1 (5 bases). V shed 5 bases and J shed 5 bases, with 12 bases lying between them. Germline V gene sequence: CDR1 SGHTA, CDR2 FQGTGA. The CDR3 runs 13 residues. The CDR3 is CASSRGGETEAFF. CDR3 nucleotide sequence: TGTGCCAGCAGCAGGGGTGGAGAGACTGAAGCTTTCTTT.

This clone was picked up one time. J is TRBJ2-7 and V is TRBV2, with TRBD1 as a possible D gene (5 bases). CDR1 is SNHLY and CDR2 is FYNNEI in the germline V gene. The ends were cut back, 6 bases at V and 2 bases at J, with 8 bases in the middle. The CDR3 length is 12 residues. CDR3 bases: TGTGCCAGCAGACAGGTGCCCTACGAGCAGTACTTC. It translates to CASRQVPYEQYF.

This clone was observed a single time. The chain joins TRBV2 to TRBJ2-4; D might be TRBD1 (6 bases). Looked up from germline, CDR1 is SNHLY and CDR2 is FYNNEI. This CDR3 has 12 amino acids. CDR3 coding DNA: TGTGCTAACAGGGAGGCCAAAAACATTCAGTACTTC. It is translated as CANREAKNIQYF.

The chain combines TRBV2 with TRBJ1-1, with a weak D call TRBD1 (5 bases). The V gene's germline CDR1 is SNHLY and CDR2 FYNNEI. The V end was cut by 6 bases, the J end by 5 bases, with 16 bases between. The length of the CDR3 is 14 residues. CDR3 protein: CASSHPGGKTEAFF. In nucleotides, the CDR3 is TGTGCCAGCAGCCATCCCGGGGGGAAAACTGAAGCTTTCTTT.

V gene TRBV13 combines with J gene TRBJ2-1; D not certain. This CDR3 comprises 15 residues. In germline, CDR1 is PRHDT, CDR2 FYEKMQ (reference sequence). The V gene lost 4 bases and the J gene lost 7 bases, with 17 bases spanning the gap. The CDR3 is CASSSPPSIENEQFF. The DNA for the CDR3 is TGTGCCAGCAGCTCGCCCCCCTCTATAGAAAATGAGCAGTTCTTC.

This chain uses TRBV6-4 with TRBJ2-3, with 8 bases identical to TRBD2. The CDR3 runs to 14 residues. V dropped 10 bases and J dropped 0; count of bases not matched to a gene: 6. In germline, CDR1 is MRHNA, CDR2 SNTAGT. The CDR3 is CATSSSGSTDTQYF. CDR3 in DNA: TGTGCCACCAGCTCTAGCGGGAGCACAGATACGCAGTATTTT.

V gene TRBV30 combines with J gene TRBJ1-1; 7 nucleotides agree with TRBD1. V was pared by 5 bases and J by 0 bases, with 9 bases of the junction left unmatched. Germline V gene data show CDR1 as GTSNPN and CDR2 as SVGIG (reference sequence). CDR3 length: 15 amino acids. This CDR3 reads CAWLSGQGVNTEAFF. CDR3 nucleotides: TGTGCCTGGTTGAGCGGCCAGGGGGTGAACACTGAAGCTTTCTTT.

V usage is TRBV5-4 and J usage is TRBJ2-1; D possibly corresponds to TRBD2 (6 bases). Germline CDR1 SGHNT, CDR2 YYREEE (reference sequence). The CDR3 has 15 amino acids. The V end was cut by 3 bases, the J end by 2 bases, with 12 bases between. The CDR3 reads CASSYRGAAYNEQFF. CDR3 DNA: TGTGCCAGCAGCTATCGCGGGGCCGCCTACAATGAGCAGTTCTTC.

This clone is a singleton in its sample. The rearrangement joins TRBV27 to TRBJ1-2; D is possibly TRBD1 (5 bases). Trimming stripped 4 bases from V and 4 bases from J, with 16 bases between. This CDR3 is 15 amino acids long. CDR1 MNHEY and CDR2 SMNVEV come from the germline V gene (reference sequence). CDR3 nucleotides: TGTGCCAGCAGTTCCCTTCTTGGGCAGGGCTATGGCTACACCTTC. Translating it yields CASSSLLGQGYGYTF.

The chain has TRBV10-1 and TRBJ2-5; maybe TRBD1 (5 bases). Between the trimmed V and J ends, which lost 4 bases and 5 bases, there was a span of 20 bases. From germline, CDR1 is WNHNN and CDR2 SYGVQD (reference sequence). The CDR3 is 16 residues long. CDR3 amino acids: CASSGLAQGPWETQYF. CDR3 bases: TGCGCCAGCAGTGGGCTCGCTCAGGGTCCGTGGGAGACCCAGTACTTC.